This T cell receptor beta chain was identified during a study of T cell responses to AZD1222 COVID-19 vaccine. Worth noting for this clone: The antigen is unknown.

The CDR3 loop spans 15 amino acids. Trimming took 0 bases from V and 7 from J; bases not matched to a gene: 4. CDR1 MNHEY and CDR2 SMNVEV come from the germline V gene (reference sequence). Study-level findings and limits: Unmutated variant regions are reportedly targeted by nearly half of spike-specific TCRs. Repertoires in all cases were sampled only once the peak T cell response had passed. Mostly white British, mostly female donors; authors suggested clonal diversity may be underestimated. The number of AZD1222 recipients seropositive at baseline was only five or six.

Profiling relied on immunoSEQ multiplex PCR, and the TCRdb table lists in-frame clones only, not all of them. The repertoire consists of 100,000 to 150,000 clones, with roughly 91% occurring once and the leading ten covering 4% to 6%. The input for sequencing was peripheral blood, taken 28 days after the second AZD1222 dose. This sequence originates from an adult who received the AZD1222 COVID-19 vaccine. The chain employs TRBV27 and TRBJ1-2; 11 bases line up with TRBD1. The CDR3 region has the DNA TGTGCCAGCAGTTTATCGGCGGACAGGGGGCCTGGCTACACCTTC. Translated: CASSLSADRGPGYTF.